The 20 T cell receptor beta chains below come from one sample, sequenced in a study of blood T cell repertoires in COVID-19. Sequenced by immunoSEQ multiplex PCR; TCRdb stores in-frame clones only, minus some. The data hold over 80,000 clones, with 70% to 90% observed a single time. Source material: peripheral blood. The receptors were sampled from a man older than 75 with active or convalescent COVID-19.

This rearrangement joins TRBV4-1 to TRBJ1-6, with D possibly matching TRBD1 (6 bases). Trimming removed 4 bases from V and 8 bases from J, with 15 bases in between. The germline V gene encodes CDR1 MGHRA and CDR2 YSYEKL. The CDR3 has 15 residues. The CDR3 loop is CASSRQEVKDSPLHF. In nucleotides, the CDR3 is TGCGCCAGCAGCCGACAGGAGGTTAAGGATTCACCCCTCCACTTT.

The chain links TRBV7-2 to TRBJ2-7, with TRBD1 matching over 9 bases. The CDR3 runs 15 residues. Germline loops: CDR1 SGHTA, CDR2 FQGNSA. Losses at the gene ends were 5 bases for V and 3 bases for J; bases not matched to a gene: 8. The CDR3 is CASSLLQGAIYEQYF. CDR3 DNA sequence: TGTGCCAGCAGCCTCTTACAGGGGGCTATCTACGAGCAGTACTTC.

The chain joins TRBV27 to TRBJ2-1, with TRBD2 matching over 12 bases. The J segment lost 0 bases and the V segment lost 1 base, leaving 7 bases of the junction unmatched. Germline V gene data show CDR1 as MNHEY and CDR2 as SMNVEV (reference sequence). This CDR3 spans 19 amino acids. CDR3: CASSLFGKTSGSSYNEQFF. DNA for the CDR3: TGTGCCAGCAGTTTATTCGGTAAGACTAGCGGGAGCTCCTACAATGAGCAGTTCTTC.

The J gene is TRBJ2-7, the V gene TRBV7-2, with a tentative D call TRBD2 (5 bases). This CDR3 is 13 amino acids long. Germline-derived CDR1 and CDR2 are SGHTA and FQGNSA. The V and J ends lost 1 base and 4 bases respectively, with 8 bases between them. This chain's CDR3 is CASSLGLAYEQYF. The CDR3 DNA is TGTGCCAGCAGCTTAGGCCTAGCATACGAGCAGTACTTC.

CDR3 sequence: CASSQGQGNQPQHF. The DNA of the CDR3 is TGTGCCAGCTCACAAGGACAGGGGAATCAGCCCCAGCATTTT. The rearrangement links TRBV18 to TRBJ1-5; 9 bases map to TRBD1. Germline V gives CDR1 KGHSH, CDR2 LQKENI. V shed 4 bases and J 4 bases; nucleotides not matched to a gene: 2. CDR3 length: 14 residues.

This clone has just a few counts. The chain uses TRBV2 and TRBJ2-1; D is ambiguous. Germline V gives CDR1 SNHLY, CDR2 FYNNEI. The CDR3 is 11 amino acids. The ends were cut back, 7 bases at V and 3 bases at J, with 4 bases in the middle. CDR3 residues: CASNYYNEQFF. CDR3 DNA sequence: TGTGCCAGCAATTACTACAATGAGCAGTTCTTC.

The rearrangement joins TRBV4-1 to TRBJ2-1; TRBD1 matches 7 bases. Germline lookup yields CDR1 MGHRA and CDR2 YSYEKL. The CDR3 consists of 17 residues. The J segment lost 1 base and the V segment lost 3 bases, leaving 9 bases of the junction unmatched. Written as DNA, the CDR3 is TGCGCCAGCAGCCACAACCGGGGCAGGGGGTCCTACAATGAGCAGTTCTTC. Amino acids: CASSHNRGRGSYNEQFF.

The V and J genes are TRBV3-1 (or the pseudogene TRBV3-2) and TRBJ2-7, with 14 bases aligning to TRBD2. V lost 4 bases to trimming and J lost 2 bases; unmatched junction nucleotides: 4. This CDR3 has 16 amino acids. Germline V lookup: CDR1 LGHDT, CDR2 YNNKEL (reference sequence). The CDR3 loop is CASSPGLAGVTYEQYF. The CDR3 DNA is TGTGCCAGCAGCCCGGGACTAGCGGGAGTCACCTACGAGCAGTACTTC.

The V gene is TRBV5-1, the J gene TRBJ1-1, with TRBD1 as a possible D gene (6 bases). The germline V and J ends were trimmed by 4 bases and 6 bases, with 19 bases remaining between them. The CDR3 loop spans 15 amino acids. The germline V gene has CDR1 SGHRS and CDR2 YFSETQ. CDR3 sequence (DNA): TGCGCCAGCAGCGCGTCCGGTACAGGGATGTCTGAAGCTTTCTTT. The encoded protein is CASSASGTGMSEAFF.

The chain recombines TRBV7-8 with TRBJ2-6, with a weak D call TRBD1 (5 bases). The CDR3 is 17 residues long. Trimming cost V 1 base and J 0 bases, with 10 bases left between them. Germline V lookup: CDR1 SGHVS, CDR2 FQNEAQ. CDR3 DNA: TGTGCCAGCAGCTTAGGACAGTCTTACTCTGGGGCCAACGTCCTGACTTTC. It translates to CASSLGQSYSGANVLTF.

The CDR3 nucleotides are TGTGCCAGCAGCTTAGGTTTTCGCAGGAGGGTTAGTGAAGCTTTCTTT. It yields the protein CASSLGFRRRVSEAFF. The chain uses TRBV7-6 and TRBJ1-1, with D uncertain. Per germline, CDR1 SGHVS and CDR2 FNYEAQ. Trimming pared 1 base from V and 7 bases from J, leaving 19 bases between. The CDR3 is 16 amino acids.

This rearrangement joins TRBV27 to TRBJ1-1; D might be TRBD1 (6 bases). The CDR3 extends over 15 amino acids. Per the germline V gene, CDR1 is MNHEY and CDR2 is SMNVEV (reference sequence). The V gene lost 3 bases and the J gene lost 3 bases, with 14 bases spanning the gap. CDR3 bases: TGTGCCAGCAGTTTGCCAGGACAGCCGGACACTGAAGCTTTCTTT. Translation: CASSLPGQPDTEAFF.

CDR3 region: CASSLTYTWDFSGNEQFF. In nucleotides, the CDR3 is TGTGCCAGCAGCTTAACATACACCTGGGACTTCTCTGGTAATGAGCAGTTCTTC. J is TRBJ2-1 and V is TRBV7-9, with a tentative D call TRBD2 (6 bases). The germline gives CDR1 SEHNR, CDR2 FQNEAQ (reference sequence). V lost 2 bases to trimming and J lost 7 bases, with 24 bases between them. The CDR3 consists of 18 residues. The full variable domain, with the rest looked up from reference TRBV7-9 and TRBJ2-1, is DTGVSQNPRHKITKRGQNVTFRCDPISEHNRLYWYRQTLGQGPEFLTYFQNEAQLEKSRLLSDRFSAERPKGSFSTLEIQRTEQGDSAMYLCASSLTYTWDFSGNEQFFGPGTRLTVL.

This sequence joins TRBV7-2 and TRBJ2-5; 7 bases line up with TRBD2. The CDR3 runs to 14 residues. Germline lookup yields CDR1 SGHTA and CDR2 FQGNSA. Losses at the gene ends were 7 bases for V and 1 base for J; bases not matched to a gene: 6. CDR3 sequence reads: CASTRTGGQETQYF. The CDR3 DNA is TGTGCCAGCACCCGGACGGGGGGCCAAGAGACCCAGTACTTC.

The J gene is TRBJ1-2, the V gene TRBV4-2; a possible D gene is TRBD1 (5 bases). CDR3 length: 14 residues. Germline V gene sequence: CDR1 LGHNA, CDR2 YNFKEQ. V was cut by 1 base and J by 6 bases, with 12 bases left in between. CDR3 loop: CASSQGPDSDGYTF. The CDR3 nucleotides are TGTGCCAGCAGCCAAGGCCCCGACAGTGATGGCTACACCTTC.

Only a few counts were recorded for this clone. The rearrangement joins TRBV24-1 to TRBJ2-7; D remains unclear. CDR1 and CDR2 (germline): KGHDR, SFDVKD. Trimming took 4 bases from V and 7 from J, leaving 19 bases between them. This CDR3 has 15 residues. As DNA, the CDR3 is TGTGCCACCAGTGAGGCCCCCTCCCGCCCTCTGGAGCAGTACTTC. This encodes CATSEAPSRPLEQYF.

This clone was seen just once. The chain is built from TRBV7-9 and TRBJ1-4; 7 bases align to TRBD1. The length of the CDR3 is 14 residues. The V segment lost 5 bases and the J segment 8 bases; nucleotides outside the gene matches: 8. From germline, CDR1 is SEHNR and CDR2 FQNEAQ (reference sequence). CDR3 coding DNA: TGTGCCAGCAGCCCCTGGGACAGATGGGAAAAACTGTTTTTT. It specifies CASSPWDRWEKLFF.

The genes are TRBV18 and TRBJ2-1, with 7 positions matching TRBD1. Trimming at V came to 3 bases and at J to 4 bases, leaving 3 bases not matched to a gene. Germline V gene sequence: CDR1 KGHSH, CDR2 LQKENI. This CDR3 contains 14 residues. The DNA of the CDR3 is TGTGCCAGCTCACCCCCGGGACAGTACAATGAGCAGTTCTTC. Its protein product is CASSPPGQYNEQFF.

A note on this clone: At one end, the junction sequence differs from germline, possibly due to a read error. This sequence joins TRBV7-7 and TRBJ2-2, with 9 bases aligning to TRBD2. Germline CDR1 reads SSHAT; CDR2 reads FNYEAQ (reference sequence). This CDR3 has 16 residues. CDR3 DNA sequence: TGTGCTAGCAGCCCACGTATAGCGGGAGTCCCCGGGGAGCTGTTTTTT. Translation gives CASSPRIAGVPGELFF.

This chain connects TRBV6-6 to TRBJ1-1; 7 bases map to TRBD1. J gave up 6 bases and V 9 bases, and 16 bases lay outside the gene matches. The CDR3 has 15 residues. Germline V CDR1 and CDR2: MNHNY, SVGAGI (reference sequence). The CDR3 loop reads CARECIRGSDSEAFF. The CDR3 bases are TGTGCCAGAGAATGTATCAGGGGGTCGGATTCTGAAGCTTTCTTT.